This T cell receptor beta chain was sequenced for a study of cytomegalovirus exposure and HLA in healthy donors. This clone was counted between two and nine times. The antigen is undetermined. In the same sample, other DNA sequences code for this CDR3. Germline V gene data show CDR1 as SGHRS and CDR2 as YFSETQ. The CDR3 has 13 amino acids. V lost 0 bases, J lost 1 base, and 4 bases lay in between. Findings of the study overall: Immune exposure was documented only through CMV serostatus.

60 Vbeta and 13 Jbeta primers were used in PCR. Sequencing used immunoSEQ multiplex PCR; TCRdb keeps in-frame clones, though not all of them. The table shows about 130,000 clones, with around 70% occurring only once. The V and J genes are TRBV5-1 and TRBJ1-1; D is unresolved. The sequence was obtained from a man between 40 and 49 years old in good health and CMV-seropositive. Source material: PBMCs. The DNA for the CDR3 is TGCGCCAGCAGCTTGGCCGGGAACACTGAAGCTTTCTTT. Protein product: CASSLAGNTEAFF.